These 20 T cell receptor beta chains came from one sample sequenced in a study of identical twins. TCRdb re-derived calls from the 5' RACE reads in MiXCR, one entry per CDR3 protein. This table has a few hundred thousand distinct CDR3 sequences, around a tenth appearing once. Separately, the same data were catalogued under a study of yellow fever vaccine responses in identical twins.

Specimen: PBMCs. The receptors stem from a woman aged 18 to 35 in good health.

This clonotype was seen more than once but under ten times. The chain has TRBV2 and TRBJ1-1; no definite D call. CDR3 length equals 15 residues. Deletions cut 3 bases from V and 0 bases from J, with 11 bases between. The V gene's germline CDR1 is SNHLY and CDR2 FYNNEI. The CDR3 region has the DNA TGTGCCAGCAGTGATTGGCAGCCCATGAACACTGAAGCTTTCTTT. Residues: CASSDWQPMNTEAFF. Variable domain in full (rest from reference TRBV2 and TRBJ1-1): EPEVTQTPSHQVTQMGQEVILRCVPISNHLYFYWYRQILGQKVEFLVSFYNNEISEKSEIFDDQFSVERPDGSNFTLKIRSTKLEDSAMYFCASSDWQPMNTEAFFGQGTRLTVV.

This clonotype was observed a handful of times. The chain couples TRBV5-1 to TRBJ1-3; 8 bases fit TRBD1. V trimming: 4 bases; J trimming: 2 bases; junction bases outside the gene matches: 5. CDR3 length: 15 amino acids. Germline V gene lookup returns CDR1 SGHRS and CDR2 YFSETQ. CDR3 loop: CASSPTGVPGNTIYF. The CDR3 nucleotides are TGCGCCAGCAGCCCGACAGGGGTCCCTGGAAACACCATATATTTT.

This clonotype was picked up many times. The chain uses TRBV12-3 or TRBV12-4 and TRBJ1-4; possibly TRBD1 for D (5 bases). Trimming left V 6 bases short and J 0 bases short, with 8 bases between. The CDR3 totals 14 residues. The CDR3 loop reads CASSFRATNEKLFF. The DNA of the CDR3 is TGTGCCAGCAGCTTCAGGGCAACTAATGAAAAACTGTTTTTT.

J is TRBJ2-3 and V is TRBV6-1; D gene uncertain. Germline V gene lookup returns CDR1 MNHNS and CDR2 SASEGT. The length of the CDR3 is 14 residues. Trimming stripped 2 bases from V and 2 bases from J, with 8 bases between. Written as DNA, the CDR3 is TGTGCCAGCAGTGAATCAGAAATCACAGATACGCAGTATTTT. Translating gives CASSESEITDTQYF.

There are many counts of this clonotype. V usage is TRBV7-2 and J usage is TRBJ2-1; possibly TRBD2 for D (6 bases). V was cut by 0 bases and J by 6 bases, with 12 bases left in between. This CDR3 is 15 amino acids long. Germline-derived CDR1 and CDR2 are SGHTA and FQGNSA. CDR3 sequence: CASSLALGGVNEQFF. Written as DNA, the CDR3 is TGTGCCAGCAGCTTAGCTCTGGGAGGAGTCAATGAGCAGTTCTTC.

This clonotype has at least ten counts. In nucleotides, the CDR3 is TGCAGTGCTAGACAAGGGGGCGGGCAGCCCCAGCATTTT. It translates to CSARQGGGQPQHF. The chain combines TRBV20-1 with TRBJ1-5, with TRBD1 matching over 7 bases. Germline V CDR1 and CDR2: DFQATT, SNEGSKA (reference sequence). The CDR3 spans 13 residues. V trimming: 2 bases; J trimming: 7 bases; junction bases outside the gene matches: 5.

Many counts were recorded for this clonotype. A read error may account for a junction end that differs from germline. The chain employs TRBV10-1 and TRBJ2-2; no clear D gene. Germline V lookup: CDR1 WNHNN, CDR2 SYGVQD (reference sequence). The CDR3 covers 11 residues. CDR3 amino acids: CASSESGELFF. DNA for the CDR3: TGTGCCAGCAGTGAATCCGGGGAGCTGTTTTTT.

In its sample, this clonotype was seen a few times. The chain combines TRBV5-1 with TRBJ2-6; a possible D gene is TRBD2 (5 bases). There are 16 residues in the CDR3. Looked up from germline, CDR1 is SGHRS and CDR2 is YFSETQ. The V end lost 0 bases, the J end lost 2 bases, and 9 bases lay between the germline ends. As DNA, the CDR3 is TGCGCCAGCAGCTTGGGGAGGATAACTGGGGCCAACGTCCTGACTTTC. Amino acid sequence: CASSLGRITGANVLTF.

The V and J genes are TRBV12-5 and TRBJ2-2; TRBD2 is a possible D gene (5 bases). Germline V gives CDR1 LGHNT, CDR2 FRNRAP. This CDR3 is built from 19 residues. V lost 3 bases and J 1 base, leaving 21 bases between the germline ends. The CDR3 is CASGLIGVLSGRNTGELFF. The CDR3 DNA is TGTGCTAGTGGTTTAATCGGTGTACTCAGCGGCCGGAACACCGGGGAGCTGTTTTTT.

This clonotype appeared many times. This chain joins TRBV5-6 and TRBJ2-3; 13 bases are shared with TRBD2. Germline V gene sequence: CDR1 SGHDT, CDR2 YYEEEE. The CDR3 has 16 amino acids. Germline trimming cut 4 bases from V and 4 bases from J; bases unmatched to any gene: 6. CDR3 residues: CASSKTSGGASDTQYF. The DNA for the CDR3 is TGTGCCAGCAGCAAAACTAGCGGGGGGGCCTCAGATACGCAGTATTTT.

There are a few counts of this clonotype. The genes are TRBV5-1 and TRBJ2-1, with 8 bases aligning to TRBD2. After removal of 4 bases from V and 0 bases from J, the junction contained 6 bases not matched to a gene. CDR1 and CDR2 (germline): SGHRS, YFSETQ. The CDR3 extends over 16 amino acids. For the CDR3, the DNA is TGCGCCAGCAGCACCTTCAGCGGGGGCTCCTACAATGAGCAGTTCTTC. Encoded protein: CASSTFSGGSYNEQFF. The whole variable domain, remainder taken from reference TRBV5-1 and TRBJ2-1, is KAGVTQTPRYLIKTRGQQVTLSCSPISGHRSVSWYQQTPGQGLQFLFEYFSETQRNKGNFPGRFSGRQFSNSRSEMNVSTLELGDSALYLCASSTFSGGSYNEQFFGPGTRLTVL.

The chain has TRBV12-3 or TRBV12-4 and TRBJ2-4; D is perhaps TRBD1 (6 bases). V was trimmed by 3 bases and J by 0 bases, leaving 12 bases between them. The CDR3 has 16 amino acids. The CDR3 bases are TGTGCCAGCAGTTTCGGACAGAATTTAGCCAAAAACATTCAGTACTTC. Its protein product is CASSFGQNLAKNIQYF.

The chain has TRBV13 and TRBJ2-7; 8 nucleotides match TRBD1. The germline gives CDR1 PRHDT, CDR2 FYEKMQ (reference sequence). The CDR3 runs 14 residues. Trimming cost V 5 bases and J 0 bases; bases outside gene matches: 3. CDR3 nucleotides: TGTGCCAGCAGCATTGGACAGGGCTCCTACGAGCAGTACTTC. Translating it yields CASSIGQGSYEQYF.

The V call is TRBV24-1, the J call TRBJ2-7; perhaps D is TRBD1 or TRBD2 (5 bases each). The germline gives CDR1 KGHDR, CDR2 SFDVKD. V was trimmed by 2 bases and J by 3 bases, leaving 19 bases between them. The CDR3 spans 17 residues. CDR3 sequence: CATSDSSGTPVYYEQYF. CDR3 sequence (DNA): TGTGCCACCAGTGATTCCTCCGGGACCCCGGTGTACTACGAGCAGTACTTC.

This clonotype showed up just a few times. V and J are TRBV7-2 and TRBJ2-1; no firm D call. CDR1 is SGHTA, CDR2 FQGNSA, per germline. V gave up 1 base and J gave up 3 bases, with 13 bases separating them. This CDR3 is 16 amino acids long. The CDR3 loop is CASSLEIVTGYNEQFF. The CDR3 DNA reads TGTGCCAGCAGCTTAGAAATAGTAACGGGCTACAATGAGCAGTTCTTC.

This clonotype has ten or more counts. This chain links TRBV5-1 with TRBJ2-1, with 8 nucleotides matching TRBD2. The ends lost 0 bases at V and 5 bases at J; junction bases unmatched: 10. The CDR3 extends over 17 amino acids. Germline V lookup: CDR1 SGHRS, CDR2 YFSETQ. The CDR3 is CASSLAKVSGTHNEQFF. As DNA, the CDR3 is TGCGCCAGCAGCTTGGCCAAGGTTAGCGGGACCCACAATGAGCAGTTCTTC.

This chain links TRBV30 with TRBJ2-7, with D perhaps matching TRBD1 or TRBD2 (5 bases each). The CDR3 runs 13 residues. V was cut by 4 bases and J by 3 bases, with 13 bases left in between. The germline V gene has CDR1 GTSNPN and CDR2 SVGIG (reference sequence). The CDR3 loop is CAWNPGPNYEQYF. CDR3 sequence (DNA): TGTGCCTGGAACCCGGGGCCTAACTACGAGCAGTACTTC.

V gene TRBV27 combines with J gene TRBJ2-1; TRBD2 aligns across 7 bases. V dropped 2 bases and J dropped 6; count of bases not matched to a gene: 10. Germline assignment: CDR1 MNHEY and CDR2 SMNVEV (reference sequence). CDR3 length equals 16 residues. The CDR3 loop is CASSLTKGGRANEQFF. The CDR3, as DNA: TGTGCCAGCAGTTTAACCAAGGGTGGGAGGGCCAATGAGCAGTTCTTC.

This clonotype showed up many times. V and J are TRBV28 and TRBJ2-7, with 7 bases that match TRBD1. CDR3 length: 16 amino acids. The V gene's germline CDR1 is MDHEN and CDR2 SYDVKM. The V gene end was trimmed by 4 bases and the J gene end by 2 bases; junction bases not matched to a gene: 11. The CDR3 loop reads CASSSPSRDSPYEQYF. CDR3 nucleotides: TGTGCCAGCAGTTCACCCTCCCGGGACAGCCCCTACGAGCAGTACTTC.

This clonotype was counted once. This may come from a read error, since a much larger clone is one base off. V is TRBV5-1 and J is TRBJ2-5; TRBD1 is a possible D gene (6 bases). Germline-derived CDR1 and CDR2 are SGHRS and YFSETQ. This CDR3 is built from 13 residues. The CDR3 region is CVSRPGTKETQYF. The DNA for the CDR3 is TGCGTCAGCAGACCAGGGACAAAAGAGACCCAGTACTTC.